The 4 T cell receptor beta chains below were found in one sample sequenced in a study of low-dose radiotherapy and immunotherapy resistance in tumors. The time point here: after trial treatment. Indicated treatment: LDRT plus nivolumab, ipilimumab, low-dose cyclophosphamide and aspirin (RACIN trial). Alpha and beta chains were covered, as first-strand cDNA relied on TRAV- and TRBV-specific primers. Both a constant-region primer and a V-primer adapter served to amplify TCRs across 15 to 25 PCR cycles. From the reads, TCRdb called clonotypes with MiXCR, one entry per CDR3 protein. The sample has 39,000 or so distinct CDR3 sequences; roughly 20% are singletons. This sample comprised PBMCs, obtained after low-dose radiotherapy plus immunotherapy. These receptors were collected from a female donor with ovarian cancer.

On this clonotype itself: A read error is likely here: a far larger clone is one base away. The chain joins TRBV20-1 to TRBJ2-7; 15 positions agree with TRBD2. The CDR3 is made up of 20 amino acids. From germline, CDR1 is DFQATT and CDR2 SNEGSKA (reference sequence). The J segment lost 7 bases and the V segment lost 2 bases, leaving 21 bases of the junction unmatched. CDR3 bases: TGCAGTGCTAGACCTCTCGGGACTAGCGGGGGGACTAAGGCCTACAATGAGCAGTACTTC. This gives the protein CSARPLGTSGGTKAYNEQYF.

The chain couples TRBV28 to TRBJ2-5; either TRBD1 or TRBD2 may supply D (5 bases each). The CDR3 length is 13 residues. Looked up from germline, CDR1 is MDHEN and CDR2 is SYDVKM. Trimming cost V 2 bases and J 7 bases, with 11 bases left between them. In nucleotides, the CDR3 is TGTGCCAGCAGTTTAGGGACGTCCGGGACCCAGTACTTC. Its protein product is CASSLGTSGTQYF.

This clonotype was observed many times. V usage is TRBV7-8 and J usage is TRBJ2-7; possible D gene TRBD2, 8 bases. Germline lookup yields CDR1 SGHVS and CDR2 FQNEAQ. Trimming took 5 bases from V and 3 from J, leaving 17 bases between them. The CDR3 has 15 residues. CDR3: CASSQGGGTSYEQYF. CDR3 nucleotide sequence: TGTGCCAGCAGCCAGGGGGGGGGGACTAGCTACGAGCAGTACTTC.

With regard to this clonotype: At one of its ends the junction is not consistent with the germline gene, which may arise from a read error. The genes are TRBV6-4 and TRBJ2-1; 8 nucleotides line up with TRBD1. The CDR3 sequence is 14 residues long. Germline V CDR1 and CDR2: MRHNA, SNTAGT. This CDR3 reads CASSDGQGADEQCF. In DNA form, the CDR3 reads TGTGCCAGCAGTGACGGGCAGGGGGCGGATGAGCAGTGCTTC.